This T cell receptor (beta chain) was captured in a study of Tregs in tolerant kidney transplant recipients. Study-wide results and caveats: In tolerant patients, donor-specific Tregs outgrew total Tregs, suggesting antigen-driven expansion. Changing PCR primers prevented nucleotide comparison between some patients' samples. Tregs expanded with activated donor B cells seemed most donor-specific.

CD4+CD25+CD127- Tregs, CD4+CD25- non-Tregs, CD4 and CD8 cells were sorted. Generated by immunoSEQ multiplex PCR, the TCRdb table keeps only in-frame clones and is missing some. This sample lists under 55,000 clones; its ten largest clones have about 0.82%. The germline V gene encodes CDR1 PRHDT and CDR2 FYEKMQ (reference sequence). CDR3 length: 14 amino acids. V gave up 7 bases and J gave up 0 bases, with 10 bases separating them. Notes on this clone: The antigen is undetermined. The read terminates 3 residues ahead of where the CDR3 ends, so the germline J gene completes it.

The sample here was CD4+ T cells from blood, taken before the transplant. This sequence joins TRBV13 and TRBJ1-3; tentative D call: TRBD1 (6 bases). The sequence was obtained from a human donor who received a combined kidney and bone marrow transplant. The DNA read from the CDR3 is TGTGCCAGCACACCAGGGGTCTCTGGAAACACC. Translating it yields CASTPGVSGNT. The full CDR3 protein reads CASTPGVSGNTIYF.